Below are 21 T cell receptor beta chains sequenced from a single sample in a study of blood T cells in healthy people across ages. A sample-barcoded 5' primer and a J-beta primer mix were used in a second PCR of roughly 6 to 12 cycles. TCRdb recomputed calls from the 5' RACE reads with MiXCR, one row per CDR3 protein. There are about 1.1 million distinct CDR3 sequences in the sample; roughly two fifths occur only once, and 13% lies in the top ten. Material: blood. Receptors were obtained from a man aged 18 to 30 in good health.

The rearrangement uses TRBV6-6 and TRBJ1-2; tentatively, D is TRBD1 (5 bases). The CDR3 is 13 residues long. V shed 6 bases and J shed 8 bases, with 16 bases lying between them. Germline V gives CDR1 MNHNY, CDR2 SVGAGI (reference sequence). CDR3 residues: CASRPGTRRGYTF. The CDR3 DNA follows: TGTGCCAGCAGGCCCGGGACCCGGCGCGGCTACACCTTC.

For the CDR3, the DNA is TGCGCCAGCACCCAGGGGGTTTGGCCCTGCGAGCAGTACTTC. Its translation is CASTQGVWPCEQYF. The chain employs TRBV5-1 and TRBJ2-4, with 7 bases fitting TRBD1. Near its end, the DNA agrees better with TRBJ2-7, so the J call may be wrong. The CDR3 length is 14 residues. Germline CDR1 is SGHRS and CDR2 is YFSETQ.

The CDR3 here is CAISSTRGVDPEAFF. Written as DNA, the CDR3 is TGTGCCATCAGTTCCACCCGGGGGGTTGACCCTGAAGCTTTCTTT. This chain connects TRBV10-3 to TRBJ1-1, with D possibly being TRBD1 (5 bases). This CDR3 has 15 residues. V was trimmed by 5 bases and J by 6 bases, leaving 19 bases between them. Per the germline V gene, CDR1 is ENHRY and CDR2 is SYGVKD.

This chain links TRBV27 with TRBJ1-2; the D gene is possibly TRBD1 (5 bases). Germline loops: CDR1 MNHEY, CDR2 SMNVEV (reference sequence). CDR3 length: 13 residues. The V end was cut by 6 bases, the J end by 3 bases, with 11 bases between. The CDR3 protein is CASRSTGYYGYTF. CDR3 DNA: TGTGCCAGCAGATCAACAGGATACTATGGCTACACCTTC.

This clonotype showed up just a few times. J is TRBJ1-6 and V is TRBV11-2; a weak D match, TRBD1 (6 bases). The CDR3 is made up of 16 amino acids. V shed 4 bases and J shed 9 bases, with 19 bases lying between them. Germline-derived CDR1 and CDR2 are SGHAT and FQNNGV. The DNA for the CDR3 is TGTGCCAGCAGCTCACAGGGCCTCGACCGGGGTTCACCCCTCCACTTT. Protein: CASSSQGLDRGSPLHF. Filled out from reference TRBV11-2 and TRBJ1-6, the complete variable domain reads EAGVAQSPRYKIIEKRQSVAFWCNPISGHATLYWYQQILGQGPKLLIQFQNNGVVDDSQLPKDRFSAERLKGVDSTLKIQPAKLEDSAVYLCASSSQGLDRGSPLHFGNGTRLTVT.

With respect to this clonotype: One end of the junction fails to match germline, which may point to a read error. V gene TRBV5-1 combines with J gene TRBJ2-5; 9 bases align to TRBD1. The CDR3 spans 13 residues. The V gene's germline CDR1 is SGHRS and CDR2 YFSETQ. The CDR3, as DNA: TGCGCCAGCAGGTTGGACAGGGGTGAGACCCAGTACTTC. Translated: CASRLDRGETQYF.

Only a few counts were recorded for this clonotype. The chain couples TRBV11-2 to TRBJ2-5; D gene ambiguous. This CDR3 contains 12 residues. Looked up from germline, CDR1 is SGHAT and CDR2 is FQNNGV. V was shortened by 0 bases and J by 11 bases, with 10 bases between the two germline ends. The CDR3 sequence: CASSLDSMLQYF. The CDR3 DNA is TGTGCCAGCAGCTTAGATTCCATGCTACAGTACTTC.

The V gene is TRBV24-1, the J gene TRBJ2-5; no clear D. V dropped 3 bases and J dropped 5 bases, with 3 bases sitting between them. The CDR3 runs 11 residues. From germline, CDR1 is KGHDR and CDR2 SFDVKD. The CDR3 is CATSDTETQYF. DNA of the CDR3: TGTGCCACCAGTGATACCGAGACCCAGTACTTC.

The chain uses TRBV7-2 and TRBJ1-2; 10 bases agree with TRBD1. J was trimmed by 8 bases and V by 0 bases; bases with no gene match: 6. Germline loops: CDR1 SGHTA, CDR2 FQGNSA. The CDR3 spans 15 residues. The CDR3 bases are TGTGCCAGCAGCTTAGCCAGCGACAGGGGGCGCGGCTACACCTTC. Translation: CASSLASDRGRGYTF.

This clonotype came up a few times. This chain connects TRBV12-3 or TRBV12-4 to TRBJ1-5, with D hard to call. CDR3 length equals 15 residues. V lost 1 base and J 0 bases, leaving 7 bases between the germline ends. CDR3 loop: CASSLGQVSNQPQHF. CDR3 DNA: TGTGCCAGCAGTTTAGGGCAGGTTAGCAATCAGCCCCAGCATTTT.

This clonotype was recorded once. V usage is TRBV6-2 or TRBV6-3 and J usage is TRBJ2-1; 7 nucleotides agree with TRBD1. This CDR3 has 17 residues. V trimming: 6 bases; J trimming: 7 bases; junction bases outside the gene matches: 18. The V gene's germline CDR1 is MNHEY and CDR2 SVGEGT. The DNA for the CDR3 is TGTGCCAGCAGACACACCCCGACAGGGAGCCCCAATAATGAGCAGTTCTTC. Translated: CASRHTPTGSPNNEQFF.

J is TRBJ2-7 and V is TRBV7-9; D may be TRBD1 (6 bases). CDR1 and CDR2 from the germline V gene are SEHNR and FQNEAQ (reference sequence). The V end was cut by 1 base, the J end by 5 bases, with 12 bases between. This CDR3 is 14 amino acids long. The CDR3 nucleotides are TGTGCCAGCAGCTTAGATGCAGGGGACCACGAGCAGTACTTC. It encodes CASSLDAGDHEQYF.

In its sample, this clonotype was seen a few times. This sequence joins TRBV20-1 and TRBJ1-5; 11 bases match TRBD1. The CDR3 is 15 residues long. Germline V lookup: CDR1 DFQATT, CDR2 SNEGSKA (reference sequence). V lost 4 bases and J lost 3; bases outside the gene matches: 5. CDR3 nucleotide sequence: TGCAGTGCTATGGACAGGGGGCCCTTCAATCAGCCCCAGCATTTT. Its translation is CSAMDRGPFNQPQHF.

The rearrangement joins TRBV9 to TRBJ2-3; 10 bases align to TRBD1. Germline V CDR1 and CDR2: SGDLS, YYNGEE. The CDR3 has 15 amino acids. V was pared by 5 bases and J by 3 bases, with 6 bases of the junction left unmatched. The DNA for the CDR3 is TGTGCCAGCAGTCCTGACAGGGGGCAAACAGATACGCAGTATTTT. Translation gives CASSPDRGQTDTQYF.

The chain links TRBV4-2 to TRBJ2-7, with TRBD2 matching 11 bases. J was trimmed by 3 bases and V by 0 bases; bases with no gene match: 7. CDR1 LGHNA and CDR2 YNFKEQ come from the germline V gene. This CDR3 comprises 17 residues. CDR3 protein: CASSQDGGTSGDYEQYF. In nucleotides, the CDR3 is TGTGCCAGCAGCCAAGATGGCGGGACTAGCGGAGACTACGAGCAGTACTTC.

The chain joins TRBV20-1 to TRBJ2-1; D tentatively reads TRBD1 or TRBD2 (5 bases each). Trimming took 5 bases from V and 3 from J, leaving 11 bases between them. From germline, CDR1 is DFQATT and CDR2 SNEGSKA (reference sequence). The CDR3 is made up of 13 amino acids. The CDR3 DNA reads TGCAGTGCTGGGGACGTGATCTACAATGAGCAGTTCTTC. As protein: CSAGDVIYNEQFF.

The gene calls are TRBV5-1 and TRBJ2-1, with 11 bases that match TRBD2. The CDR3 loop spans 17 amino acids. CDR1 is SGHRS and CDR2 is YFSETQ in the germline V gene. The V segment lost 4 bases and the J segment 3 bases; nucleotides outside the gene matches: 9. The CDR3 reads CASSQTGLADFYNEQFF. The CDR3 nucleotides read TGCGCCAGCAGCCAAACGGGACTAGCGGACTTCTACAATGAGCAGTTCTTC.

This clonotype was counted a few times. The J gene is TRBJ1-2, the V gene TRBV20-1; no definite D call. Germline V lookup: CDR1 DFQATT, CDR2 SNEGSKA (reference sequence). This CDR3 has 13 residues. The V end lost 1 base, the J end lost 2 bases, and 8 bases lay between the germline ends. CDR3 in DNA: TGCAGTGCTAGAGCGATGGACAACTATGGCTACACCTTC. The encoded protein is CSARAMDNYGYTF.

V usage is TRBV10-3 and J usage is TRBJ2-3; maybe TRBD2 (5 bases). CDR1 and CDR2 (germline): ENHRY, SYGVKD. The CDR3 loop spans 12 amino acids. The V end was cut by 2 bases, the J end by 7 bases, with 7 bases between. CDR3 in amino acids: CAISEPGNTQYF. For the CDR3, the DNA is TGTGCCATCAGTGAGCCGGGGAATACGCAGTATTTT.

This sequence joins TRBV5-1 and TRBJ2-4, with 8 nucleotides matching TRBD1. The CDR3 spans 15 residues. Unmatched junction bases numbered 8, after V lost 8 bases and J lost 1 base. Per germline, CDR1 SGHRS and CDR2 YFSETQ. CDR3 coding DNA: TGCGCCAGTAACACAGGGGGAAAGGCCAAAAACATTCAGTACTTC. Protein: CASNTGGKAKNIQYF.

This clonotype occurred a few times. V gene TRBV20-1 combines with J gene TRBJ2-5; D remains unclear. The CDR3 consists of 13 residues. Germline CDR1 DFQATT, CDR2 SNEGSKA (reference sequence). V was cut by 3 bases and J by 5 bases, with 13 bases left in between. CDR3 in amino acids: CSASGLSSETQYF. CDR3 nucleotide sequence: TGCAGTGCTAGTGGGCTTTCAAGTGAGACCCAGTACTTC.